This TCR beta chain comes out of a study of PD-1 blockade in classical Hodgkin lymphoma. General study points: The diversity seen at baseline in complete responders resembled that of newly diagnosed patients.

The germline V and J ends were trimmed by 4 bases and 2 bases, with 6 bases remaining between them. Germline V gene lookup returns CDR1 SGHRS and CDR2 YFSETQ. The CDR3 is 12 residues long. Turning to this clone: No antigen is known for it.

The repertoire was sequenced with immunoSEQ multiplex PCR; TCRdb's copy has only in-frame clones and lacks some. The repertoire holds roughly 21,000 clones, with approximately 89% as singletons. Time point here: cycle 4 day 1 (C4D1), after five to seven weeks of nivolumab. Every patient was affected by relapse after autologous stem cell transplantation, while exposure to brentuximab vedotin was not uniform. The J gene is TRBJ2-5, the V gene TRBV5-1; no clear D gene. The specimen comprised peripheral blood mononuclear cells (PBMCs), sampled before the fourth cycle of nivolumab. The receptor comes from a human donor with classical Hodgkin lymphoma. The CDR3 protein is CASSGQQETQYF. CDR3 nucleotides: TGCGCCAGCAGCGGCCAGCAAGAGACCCAGTACTTC. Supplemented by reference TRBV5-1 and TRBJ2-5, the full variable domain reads KAGVTQTPRYLIKTRGQQVTLSCSPISGHRSVSWYQQTPGQGLQFLFEYFSETQRNKGNFPGRFSGRQFSNSRSEMNVSTLELGDSALYLCASSGQQETQYFGPGTRLLVL.